Listed below are T cell receptor beta chains from one sample, sequenced in a study of T cell repertoires in cytomegalovirus infection. No antigen is known for these receptors. TCRdb reprocessed the reads via MiXCR and lists one record per CDR3 protein. The sample has roughly 990,000 distinct CDR3 sequences; roughly 31% are singletons. Sequences were derived from cultured CD8+ T cells from PBMCs, sampled from culture after CMV antigen stimulation. All receptors derive from a human donor in good health (CMV status not recorded). Some clones in this sample may be carry-over from other donors' samples. Both conserved end residues are part of each CDR3. The order of the fields is D gene, J gene, clone size, V gene, CDR3 protein, CDR3 DNA. A D gene is named only where the DNA matches it firmly. Clone sizes are given selectively: once, few, many, or a class where the clone is expanded.

>.|TRBJ2-1|.|TRBV27
CASSLVGANEQFF
TGTGCCAGCAGTTTAGTGGGGGCTAATGAGCAGTTCTTC
>.|TRBJ2-2|few|TRBV7-3
CASSLIPTGTGELFF
TGTGCCAGCAGCTTAATCCCGACGGGGACCGGGGAGCTGTTTTTT
>.|TRBJ1-5|.|TRBV12-3/TRBV12-4
CASSLNDLGYNQPQHF
TGTGCCAGCAGTCTCAACGACTTGGGGTACAATCAGCCCCAGCATTTT
>.|TRBJ2-7|.|TRBV7-9
CASSLASSGIYEQYF
TGTGCCAGCAGCTTAGCAAGCTCAGGGATCTACGAGCAGTACTTC
>.|TRBJ2-1|.|TRBV14
CASSREKDGLHNEQFF
TGTGCCAGCAGCCGAGAAAAGGACGGTCTTCACAATGAGCAGTTCTTC
>.|TRBJ1-1|few|TRBV29-1
CSVEGGAMNTEAFF
TGCAGCGTTGAAGGAGGGGCCATGAACACTGAAGCTTTCTTT
>TRBD1|TRBJ2-3|many|TRBV7-3
CASSLTGQGSDTQYF
TGTGCCAGCAGCTTAACCGGACAGGGGTCAGATACGCAGTATTTT
>.|TRBJ2-3|.|TRBV7-9
CVSSLVSAGADTQYF
TGTGTCAGCAGCTTAGTAAGCGCCGGTGCGGATACGCAGTATTTT
>TRBD1|TRBJ1-2|.|TRBV6-1
CASSPIGTAVNYGYTF
TGTGCCAGCAGCCCAATTGGGACAGCCGTCAACTATGGCTACACCTTC
>TRBD2|TRBJ2-3|many|TRBV7-9
CASSLLPSGVMADTQYF
TGTGCCAGCAGCTTGCTTCCTAGCGGGGTGATGGCAGATACGCAGTATTTT
>TRBD1|TRBJ2-1|.|TRBV7-9
CASRPTGAEQFF
TGTGCCAGCAGGCCAACAGGGGCCGAGCAGTTCTTC
>.|TRBJ2-1|few|TRBV6-1
CASSVRGAIGNEQFF
TGTGCCAGCAGTGTACGCGGGGCCATAGGCAATGAGCAGTTCTTC
>TRBD2|TRBJ2-1|.|TRBV28
CASRTGTSGYNEQFF
TGTGCCAGCCGCACCGGGACTAGCGGGTACAATGAGCAGTTCTTC
>.|TRBJ2-3|.|TRBV2
CASTAGVINTDTQYF
TGTGCCAGCACCGCCGGGGTTATAAACACAGATACGCAGTATTTT
>TRBD1|TRBJ1-6|few|TRBV15
CATSTSGTANSPLHF
TGTGCCACCAGCACCTCCGGGACAGCGAATTCACCCCTCCACTTT
>.|TRBJ2-1|.|TRBV9
CASSSSEGTGYNEQFF
TGTGCCAGCAGCTCCTCCGAGGGGACTGGATACAATGAGCAGTTCTTC
>.|TRBJ1-4|.|TRBV19
CASRTSRDEKLFF
TGTGCCAGCCGGACATCAAGGGATGAAAAACTGTTTTTT
>.|TRBJ2-2|.|TRBV27
CASRSLGQGFTGELFF
TGTGCCAGCAGAAGCCTGGGGCAGGGATTCACCGGGGAGCTGTTTTTT
>.|TRBJ1-5|.|TRBV12-3/TRBV12-4
CASSPFRGGNQPQHF
TGTGCCAGCAGCCCGTTTCGGGGGGGGAATCAGCCCCAGCATTTT
>TRBD2|TRBJ2-1|.|TRBV12-3/TRBV12-4
CASNPEGGGYEQFF
TGTGCCAGCAACCCCGAGGGCGGGGGGTATGAGCAGTTCTTC
>.|TRBJ1-6|many|TRBV27
CASRSGIHNSPLHF
TGTGCCAGCAGATCCGGGATCCATAATTCACCCCTCCACTTT
>.|TRBJ1-1|.|TRBV7-4
CVIYSTEAFF
TGCGTCATCTATAGCACTGAAGCTTTCTTT
>TRBD1|TRBJ2-7|.|TRBV6-6
CASSTTGNYEQYF
TGTGCCAGCAGTACGACAGGGAACTACGAGCAGTACTTC
>TRBD1|TRBJ1-2|few|TRBV10-2
CASARDRGQGYTF
TGCGCCAGCGCCCGGGACAGGGGGCAGGGCTACACCTTC
>TRBD2|TRBJ2-1|.|TRBV6-2/TRBV6-3
CASRAGTSVYNEQFF
TGTGCCAGCAGGGCCGGGACTAGCGTTTACAATGAGCAGTTCTTC
>TRBD2|TRBJ2-5|few|TRBV10-2
CASSPTWRGGLETQYF
TGCGCCAGCAGCCCTACTTGGCGGGGGGGCCTAGAGACCCAGTACTTC
>TRBD1|TRBJ1-1|.|TRBV6-1
CASRDRVEGEAFF
TGTGCCAGCAGGGACAGGGTCGAAGGAGAAGCTTTCTTT
>.|TRBJ1-1|many|TRBV6-5
CASSYSGLTVEAFF
TGTGCCAGCAGTTACTCGGGTTTGACAGTTGAAGCTTTCTTT
>TRBD2|TRBJ2-1|few|TRBV4-3
CASSPLGGGGGRNEQFF
TGCGCCAGCAGCCCCCTCGGGGGCGGGGGGGGTCGGAATGAGCAGTTCTTC
>TRBD1|TRBJ1-4|many|TRBV7-6
CASSWKGQVPNEKLFF
TGTGCCAGCAGCTGGAAGGGACAGGTTCCCAATGAAAAACTGTTTTTT
>.|TRBJ2-5|.|TRBV6-5
CASSYLGGGETQYF
TGTGCCAGCAGTTACCTCGGGGGAGGAGAGACCCAGTACTTC
>.|TRBJ1-5|.|TRBV7-2
CASSVRDNSNQPQHF
TGTGCCAGCAGCGTCCGGGACAATTCCAATCAGCCCCAGCATTTT
>.|TRBJ1-1|.|TRBV5-4
CASSTAGRANTEAFF
TGTGCCAGCAGCACGGCTGGCAGGGCGAACACTGAAGCTTTCTTT
>TRBD1|TRBJ2-2|many|TRBV6-1
CASREYTGALDGELFF
TGTGCCAGCAGAGAATATACAGGGGCCCTAGACGGGGAGCTGTTTTTT
>.|TRBJ2-3|.|TRBV14
CASSQHGASTDTQYF
TGTGCCAGCAGCCAACACGGGGCTAGCACAGATACGCAGTATTTT
>.|TRBJ2-3|few|TRBV11-3
CASSPPGTAGTDTQYF
TGTGCCAGCAGCCCTCCCGGGACAGCGGGGACAGATACGCAGTATTTT
>TRBD1|TRBJ2-2|few|TRBV4-1
CASSPGTGPRTGELFF
TGCGCCAGCAGCCCAGGGACAGGGCCGCGCACCGGGGAGCTGTTTTTT
>.|TRBJ1-2|few|TRBV6-5
CASRSGFGYTF
TGTGCCAGCAGGTCGGGCTTTGGCTACACCTTC
>.|TRBJ2-3|few|TRBV4-1
CASSQVGSADTQYF
TGCGCCAGCAGCCAAGTGGGATCCGCAGATACGCAGTATTTT
>TRBD1|TRBJ1-6|.|TRBV7-9
CASSLGTGLNSPLHF
TGTGCCAGCAGCTTAGGGACAGGTCTGAATTCACCCCTCCACTTT
>TRBD1|TRBJ2-1|.|TRBV6-1
CASRPLLDRVNNEQFF
TGTGCCAGCAGACCGCTCCTAGACAGGGTAAACAATGAGCAGTTCTTC
>.|TRBJ2-1|many|TRBV7-6
CASSLYHEQFF
TGTGCCAGCAGCTTATACCATGAGCAGTTCTTC
>.|TRBJ1-1|.|TRBV9
CASSSSRGAGVGTEAFF
TGTGCCAGCAGCTCCTCCCGGGGGGCAGGGGTCGGCACTGAAGCTTTCTTT
>.|TRBJ1-2|few|TRBV5-1
CASSLVVSDYGYTF
TGCGCCAGCAGCTTGGTCGTCAGTGACTATGGCTACACCTTC
>.|TRBJ2-7|.|TRBV12-3/TRBV12-4
CASSSNSEVEQYF
TGTGCCAGCAGTTCTAATTCAGAGGTAGAGCAGTACTTC
>TRBD2|TRBJ2-1|.|TRBV10-3
CAISGAGGSYNEQFF
TGTGCCATCAGTGGAGCGGGGGGCTCCTACAATGAGCAGTTCTTC
>.|TRBJ2-1|few|TRBV6-5
CAVRDGPYNEQFF
TGTGCCGTCCGGGACGGGCCGTACAATGAGCAGTTCTTC
>.|TRBJ2-1|.|TRBV6-2/TRBV6-3
CASSYFGQGYDEQFF
TGTGCCAGCAGTTACTTCGGGCAGGGTTACGATGAGCAGTTCTTC
>.|TRBJ1-5|once|TRBV12-3/TRBV12-4
CASSLEVKRNQPQHF
TGTGCCAGCAGTTTAGAAGTAAAACGGAATCAGCCCCAGCATTTT
>.|TRBJ1-4|.|TRBV13
CASSFGRPKEKLFF
TGTGCCAGCAGCTTTGGGCGGCCTAAGGAAAAACTGTTTTTT
>.|TRBJ1-3|few|TRBV4-1
CASSQEKGHSGNTIYF
TGCGCCAGCAGCCAAGAGAAGGGTCATTCTGGAAACACCATATATTTT
>.|TRBJ1-1|.|TRBV24-1
CATTRGSQNTEAFF
TGTGCCACCACTCGCGGCAGTCAGAACACTGAAGCTTTCTTT
>TRBD1|TRBJ2-2|many|TRBV7-6
CASSLEWFQDRGSELFF
TGTGCCAGCAGCTTAGAGTGGTTTCAGGACAGGGGTTCGGAGCTGTTTTTT
>TRBD1|TRBJ2-7|many|TRBV7-8
CASSQGTGDLWEQYF
TGTGCCAGCAGCCAAGGGACAGGCGACCTTTGGGAGCAGTACTTC
>TRBD1|TRBJ2-5|.|TRBV25-1
CASSEQDRARTQYF
TGTGCCAGCAGTGAACAAGACAGGGCCCGGACCCAGTACTTC